The source of this TCR beta chain is a study of OX40 agonist ivuxolimab in advanced cancers. Turning to the study itself: In this trial design, patients received ivuxolimab intravenously at 0.01 to 10 mg/kg every 2 weeks. Every patient in dose escalation had hepatocellular carcinoma, melanoma, renal cell or head and neck cancer.

The repertoire was sequenced with immunoSEQ multiplex PCR; TCRdb's copy has only in-frame clones and lacks some. Of 65,000 to 80,000 clones in the sample, 85% to 95% were seen once. Germline values: CDR1 MGHRA, CDR2 YSYEKL. The CDR3 spans 14 residues. The germline V and J ends were trimmed by 0 bases and 3 bases, with 9 bases remaining between them. Regarding the study as a whole: What antigens the expanded peripheral T cells recognized was never established.

Of note for this clone: Its antigen is still unknown.

The rearrangement joins TRBV4-1 to TRBJ2-7; D possibly corresponds to TRBD1 (5 bases). The sequence was obtained from an adult with an advanced solid tumor such as melanoma, head and neck, liver or kidney cancer. The sequenced sample was CD4+ or CD8+ T cells sorted from blood, obtained in a trial of the OX40 agonist ivuxolimab. CDR3 sequence reads: CASSQDRGSYEQYF. The CDR3, as DNA: TGCGCCAGCAGCCAAGATAGGGGCAGCTACGAGCAGTACTTC.